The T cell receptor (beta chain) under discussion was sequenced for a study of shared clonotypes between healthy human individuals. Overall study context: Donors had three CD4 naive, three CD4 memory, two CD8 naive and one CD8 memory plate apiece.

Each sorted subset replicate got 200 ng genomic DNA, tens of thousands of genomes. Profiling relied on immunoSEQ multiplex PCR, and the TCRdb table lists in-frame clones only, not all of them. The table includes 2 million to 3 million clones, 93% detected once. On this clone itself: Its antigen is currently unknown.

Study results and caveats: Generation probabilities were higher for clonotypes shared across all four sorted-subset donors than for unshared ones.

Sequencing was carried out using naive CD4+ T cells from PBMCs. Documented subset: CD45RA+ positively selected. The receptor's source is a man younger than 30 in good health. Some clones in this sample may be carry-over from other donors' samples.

The CDR3: CASSPLGRKETQYF. The CDR3 nucleotides are TGTGCCAGCAGCCCCCTTGGGAGGAAAGAGACCCAGTACTTC. The V gene is TRBV7-8, the J gene TRBJ2-5; perhaps TRBD2 as D (6 bases). Germline CDR1 and CDR2: SGHVS and FQNEAQ. Trimming shortened V by 5 bases and J by 3 bases, and 13 bases separated the two germline ends. This CDR3 has 14 amino acids. Full variable domain (outside the CDR3, taken from reference TRBV7-8 and TRBJ2-5): GAGVSQSPRYKVAKRGQDVALRCDPISGHVSLFWYQQALGQGPEFLTYFQNEAQLDKSGLPSDRFFAERPEGSVSTLKIQRTQQEDSAVYLCASSPLGRKETQYFGPGTRLLVL.